This T cell receptor (beta chain) was profiled in a study of cytomegalovirus exposure and HLA in healthy donors. Study details: The approximately 120 validation repertoires used the same platform as the roughly 700 first-cohort repertoires (as reported by a later analysis). Notes on the study in general: The listing of 150 to 200 TCR beta chains classed them as cytomegalovirus-associated. Cytomegalovirus status, reportedly, was diagnosed with high specificity and sensitivity by the classifier. While the bulk of TCR sequences proved rare, some public TCRs turned up in many donors.

The table came from immunoSEQ multiplex PCR; TCRdb's copy has only in-frame clones and leaves some out. The table lists 100,000 to 150,000 clones, approximately 88% of them singletons. This clone was detected only once. Its antigen is still unknown. This CDR3 is 15 amino acids long. The germline CDR1 and CDR2 sequences are WSHSY and SAAADI. V lost 3 bases and J lost 5; bases outside the gene matches: 5. V is TRBV10-2 and J is TRBJ2-5, with 11 bases identical to TRBD2. Material: PBMCs. The TCR originated in a woman in her late teens or twenties in good health and CMV-seronegative. In DNA, the CDR3 is TGCGCCAGCAGTGAACTAGCGGGGGCTCGGGAGACCCAGTACTTC. Translation: CASSELAGARETQYF.